Listed below are T cell receptor beta chains from one sample, sequenced in a study of blood T cell repertoires in COVID-19. Clones were read by immunoSEQ multiplex PCR, and TCRdb kept only the in-frame ones, dropping some. The sample includes 200,000 to 250,000 clones, roughly nine tenths of them seen just once. The sequencing sample was made of PBMCs or T cells enriched from blood (not recorded which). The origin of the receptors is a woman aged 18-30 years in a cohort exposed to, infected with or recovered from COVID-19 (not recorded which). CDR3s include the opening cysteine and the closing phenylalanine or tryptophan. A D gene is named only where the DNA matches it firmly. Only some rows state a clone size, as once, few, many or a class for expanded clones.

length | size | D | J | V | DNA | CDR3
16 | - | - | TRBJ1-2 | TRBV18 | TGTGCCAGCTCACCGTCCGAGGCCGGGACACGCTATGGCTACACCTTC | CASSPSEAGTRYGYTF
15 | - | TRBD2 | TRBJ2-7 | TRBV7-9 | TGTGCCAGCAGCTTAGGTAGCGGGAGGTCCTACGAGCAGTACTTC | CASSLGSGRSYEQYF
14 | - | - | TRBJ2-7 | TRBV5-1 | TGCGCCAGCAGCCCCCGGGTCGTTAACTACGAGCAGTACTTC | CASSPRVVNYEQYF
14 | - | - | TRBJ1-3 | TRBV13 | TGTGCCACCTCCGAGGGGGGGCGTCTGGACACCATATATTTT | CATSEGGRLDTIYF
16 | once | - | TRBJ1-6 | TRBV18 | TGTGCCAGCTCACTAGGACAGATCTCCTATAATTCACCCCTCCACTTT | CASSLGQISYNSPLHF
16 | - | - | TRBJ2-1 | TRBV25-1 | TGTGCCAGCAGTGAAAACGGGAGAGGGTCCTACAATGAGCAGTTCTTC | CASSENGRGSYNEQFF
12 | - | - | TRBJ2-5 | TRBV5-6 | TGTGCCAGCAGCTACGTTGCGGAGACCCAGTACTTC | CASSYVAETQYF
14 | - | TRBD2 | TRBJ2-3 | TRBV19 | TGTGCCAGTAGTCTAGCGGGAGGCACAGATACGCAGTATTTT | CASSLAGGTDTQYF
15 | few | TRBD2 | TRBJ2-7 | TRBV3-1/TRBV3-2 | TGTGCCAGCAGCCAAGGTACGGCGGGAGCCTACGAGCAGTACTTC | CASSQGTAGAYEQYF
13 | - | - | TRBJ1-3 | TRBV2 | TGTGCCAGCCTGCGGGACTCTGGAAACACCATATATTTT | CASLRDSGNTIYF
14 | - | - | TRBJ2-7 | TRBV14 | TGTGCCAGCAGCCACCCGCGGGACAGCGACGAGCAGTACTTC | CASSHPRDSDEQYF
12 | - | TRBD1 | TRBJ1-3 | TRBV10-3 | TGTGCCAATGGACAGGCCCAAAAAACCCTATATTTT | CANGQAQKTLYF
14 | - | TRBD1 | TRBJ1-1 | TRBV7-8 | TGTGCCAGCAGTGTTGACAGGGGAGGCACTGAAGCTTTCTTT | CASSVDRGGTEAFF
16 | - | TRBD2 | TRBJ2-1 | TRBV6-1 | TGTGCCAGCAGTGACCGGAGCGGGGGCCGTCCGTATGAGCAGTTCTTC | CASSDRSGGRPYEQFF
15 | - | TRBD2 | TRBJ2-5 | TRBV5-5 | TGTGCCAGCAGCCTGAACCTTAGCGGGAAAGAGACCCAGTACTTC | CASSLNLSGKETQYF
15 | - | TRBD1 | TRBJ2-7 | TRBV2 | TGTGCCAGCGGAAGAATCGGACAGGGGATCCACGAGCAGTACTTC | CASGRIGQGIHEQYF
16 | - | TRBD2 | TRBJ2-3 | TRBV5-6 | TGTGCCAGCAGCTTGGCGGTGCTAGCGGCGGGAGATACGCAGTATTTT | CASSLAVLAAGDTQYF
14 | - | TRBD1 | TRBJ1-2 | TRBV7-8 | TGTGCCAGCACTCGGACAGGGACTAACTATGGCTACACCTTC | CASTRTGTNYGYTF
15 | - | - | TRBJ2-1 | TRBV7-9 | TGTGCCAGCAGTTCTCCCCTAGGTAGTACTGATGAGCAGTTCTTC | CASSSPLGSTDEQFF
15 | once | - | TRBJ2-7 | TRBV14 | TGTGCCAGCAGCCAAGGCGGGCGGCTGCCTTACGAGCAGTACTTC | CASSQGGRLPYEQYF